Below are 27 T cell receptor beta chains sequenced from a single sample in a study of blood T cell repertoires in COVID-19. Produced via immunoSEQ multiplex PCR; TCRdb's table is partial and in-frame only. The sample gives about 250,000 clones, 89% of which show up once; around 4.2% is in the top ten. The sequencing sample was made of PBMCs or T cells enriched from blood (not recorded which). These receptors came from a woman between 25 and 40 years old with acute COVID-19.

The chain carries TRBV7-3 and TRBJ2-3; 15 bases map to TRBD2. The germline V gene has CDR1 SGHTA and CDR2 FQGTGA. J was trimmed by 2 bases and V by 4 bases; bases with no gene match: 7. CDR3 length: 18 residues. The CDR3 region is CASSSGLAGGQPTDTQYF. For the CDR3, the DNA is TGTGCCAGCAGCTCCGGACTAGCGGGGGGGCAACCCACAGATACGCAGTATTTT.

CDR3 DNA sequence: TGTGCCAGCAGCCCCTCAGGGATCTCCAATCAGCCCCAGCATTTT. It translates to CASSPSGISNQPQHF. V gene TRBV3-1 (or the pseudogene TRBV3-2) combines with J gene TRBJ1-5; the D gene is possibly TRBD1 (5 bases). Germline loops: CDR1 LGHDT, CDR2 YNNKEL (reference sequence). With 4 bases removed from V and 3 bases from J, the gap between germline ends came to 13 bases. The CDR3 has 15 amino acids.

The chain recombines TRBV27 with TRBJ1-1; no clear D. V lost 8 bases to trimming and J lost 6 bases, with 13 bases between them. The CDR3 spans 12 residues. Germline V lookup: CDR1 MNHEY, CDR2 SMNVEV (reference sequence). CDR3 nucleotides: TGTGCCAGCTCCCCGGGTGCGGCTGAAGCTTTCTTT. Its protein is CASSPGAAEAFF.

CDR3 coding DNA: TGTGCCAGCAGCTCCTCAAACAGGGGTGGAGATGAAGCTTTCTTT. Its protein product is CASSSSNRGGDEAFF. This chain uses TRBV3-1 (or the pseudogene TRBV3-2) with TRBJ1-1, with 7 bases matching TRBD1. There are 15 residues in the CDR3. Germline V gene data show CDR1 as LGHDT and CDR2 as YNNKEL (reference sequence). The junction had 13 bases not matched to a gene; V was cut back by 5 bases and J by 7 bases.

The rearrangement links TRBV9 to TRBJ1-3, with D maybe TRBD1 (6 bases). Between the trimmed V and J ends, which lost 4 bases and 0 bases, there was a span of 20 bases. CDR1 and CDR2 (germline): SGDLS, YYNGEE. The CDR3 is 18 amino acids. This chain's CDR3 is CASSTDSLNRASGNTIYF. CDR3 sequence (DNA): TGTGCCAGCAGCACGGACAGCCTTAATAGAGCCTCTGGAAACACCATATATTTT.

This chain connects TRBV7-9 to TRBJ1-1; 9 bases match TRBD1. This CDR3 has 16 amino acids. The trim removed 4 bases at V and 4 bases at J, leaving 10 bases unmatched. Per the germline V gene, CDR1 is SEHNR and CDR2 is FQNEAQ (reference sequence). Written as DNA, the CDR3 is TGTGCCAGCAGCTCTACCGGGACAGGGTACGGCACTGAAGCTTTCTTT. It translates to CASSSTGTGYGTEAFF.

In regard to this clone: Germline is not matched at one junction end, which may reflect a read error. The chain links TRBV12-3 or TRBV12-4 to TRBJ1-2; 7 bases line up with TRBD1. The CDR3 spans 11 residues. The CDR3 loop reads CASRYGETGAF. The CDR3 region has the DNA TGTGCCAGCAGATACGGAGAAACAGGGGCTTTC.

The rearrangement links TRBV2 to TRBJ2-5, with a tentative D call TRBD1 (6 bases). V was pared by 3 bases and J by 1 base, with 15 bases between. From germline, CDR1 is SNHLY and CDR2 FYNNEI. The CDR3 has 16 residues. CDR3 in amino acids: CASSEQGKQAQETQYF. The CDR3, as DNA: TGTGCCAGCAGTGAGCAGGGGAAACAGGCCCAAGAGACCCAGTACTTC.

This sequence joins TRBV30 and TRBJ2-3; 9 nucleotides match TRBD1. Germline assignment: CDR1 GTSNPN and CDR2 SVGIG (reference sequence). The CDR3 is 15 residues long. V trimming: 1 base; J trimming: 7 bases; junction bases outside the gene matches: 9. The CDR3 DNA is TGTGCCTGGAGTGAAACGGGACAGGGACTTAATACGCAGTATTTT. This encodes CAWSETGQGLNTQYF.

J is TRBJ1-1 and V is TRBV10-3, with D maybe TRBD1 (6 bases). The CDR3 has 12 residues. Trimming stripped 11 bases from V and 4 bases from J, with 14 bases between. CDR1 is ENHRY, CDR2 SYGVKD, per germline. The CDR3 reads CAARQGITEAFF. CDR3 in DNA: TGTGCCGCTCGCCAGGGGATCACTGAAGCTTTCTTT.

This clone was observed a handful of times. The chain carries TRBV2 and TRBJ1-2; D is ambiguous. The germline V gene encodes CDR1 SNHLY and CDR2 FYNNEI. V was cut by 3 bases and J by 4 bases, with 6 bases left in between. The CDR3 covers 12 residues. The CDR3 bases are TGTGCCAGCAGTGAGGGCCCCTATGGCTACACCTTC. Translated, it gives CASSEGPYGYTF.

The CDR3 DNA is TGTGCCAGCAGCCTGGTTTCGGGTAATTCACCCCTCCACTTT. It is translated as CASSLVSGNSPLHF. This sequence joins TRBV3-1 (or the pseudogene TRBV3-2) and TRBJ1-6; no definite D call. The CDR3 covers 14 residues. Trimming removed 4 bases at V and 6 bases at J, with 10 bases between. In germline, CDR1 is LGHDT, CDR2 YNNKEL (reference sequence).

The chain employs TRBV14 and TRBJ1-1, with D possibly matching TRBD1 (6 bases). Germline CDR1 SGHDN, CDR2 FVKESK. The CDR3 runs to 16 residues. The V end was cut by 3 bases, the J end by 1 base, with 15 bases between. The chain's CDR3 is CASSHRPTGRNTEAFF. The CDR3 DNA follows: TGTGCCAGCAGCCATCGACCGACAGGCAGGAACACTGAAGCTTTCTTT.

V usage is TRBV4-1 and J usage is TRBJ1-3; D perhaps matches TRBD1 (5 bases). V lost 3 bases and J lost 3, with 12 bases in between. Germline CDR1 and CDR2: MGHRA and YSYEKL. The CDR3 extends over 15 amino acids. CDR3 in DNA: TGCGCCAGCAGCCACCTAGGGGTTCTTGGAAACACCATATATTTT. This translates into CASSHLGVLGNTIYF.

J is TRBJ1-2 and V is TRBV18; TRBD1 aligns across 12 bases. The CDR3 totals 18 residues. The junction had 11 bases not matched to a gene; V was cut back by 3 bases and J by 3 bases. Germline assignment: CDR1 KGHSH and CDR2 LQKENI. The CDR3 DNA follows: TGTGCCAGCTCACCGGGGACAGGGGGCCCCTTTATGGACTATGGCTACACCTTC. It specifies CASSPGTGGPFMDYGYTF.

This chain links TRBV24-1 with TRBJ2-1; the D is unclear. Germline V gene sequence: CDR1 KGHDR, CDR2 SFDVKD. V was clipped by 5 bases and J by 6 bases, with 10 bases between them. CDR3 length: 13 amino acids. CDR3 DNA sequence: TGTGCCACCAGTGGTCTAGAAGGCAATGAGCAGTTCTTC. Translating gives CATSGLEGNEQFF.

CDR3 protein: CSVWDRAYEQYF. As DNA, the CDR3 is TGCAGCGTTTGGGACAGGGCTTACGAGCAGTACTTC. The chain employs TRBV29-1 and TRBJ2-7, with TRBD1 identical over 9 bases. Germline V gene data show CDR1 as SQVTM and CDR2 as ANQGSEA. Unmatched junction bases numbered 3, after V lost 5 bases and J lost 4 bases. This CDR3 region has 12 residues.

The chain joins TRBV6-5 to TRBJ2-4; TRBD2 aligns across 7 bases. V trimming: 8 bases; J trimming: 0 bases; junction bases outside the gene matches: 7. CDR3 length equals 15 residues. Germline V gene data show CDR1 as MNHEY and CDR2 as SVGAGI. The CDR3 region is CASRRGVGAKNIQYF. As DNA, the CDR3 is TGTGCCAGCCGCCGGGGGGTGGGAGCCAAAAACATTCAGTACTTC.

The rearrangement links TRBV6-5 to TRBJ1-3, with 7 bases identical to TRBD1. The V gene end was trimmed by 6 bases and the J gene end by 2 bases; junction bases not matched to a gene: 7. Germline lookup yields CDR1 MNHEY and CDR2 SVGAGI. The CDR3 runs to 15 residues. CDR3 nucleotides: TGTGCCAGCAGACAAGACAGGGAAGCTGGAAACACCATATATTTT. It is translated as CASRQDREAGNTIYF.

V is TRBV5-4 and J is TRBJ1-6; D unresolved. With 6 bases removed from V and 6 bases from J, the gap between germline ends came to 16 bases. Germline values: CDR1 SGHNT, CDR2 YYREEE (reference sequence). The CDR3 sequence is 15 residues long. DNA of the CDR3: TGTGCCAGCAAGGTCAGCCGTACTAGTAATTCACCCCTCCACTTT. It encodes CASKVSRTSNSPLHF.

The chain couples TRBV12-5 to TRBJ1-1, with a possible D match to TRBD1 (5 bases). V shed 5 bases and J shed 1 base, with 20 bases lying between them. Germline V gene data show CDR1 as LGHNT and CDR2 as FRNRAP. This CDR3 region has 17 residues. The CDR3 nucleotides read TGTGCTAGTGGTCCCCCCAAACCACAGGCGAGGAACACTGAAGCTTTCTTT. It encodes CASGPPKPQARNTEAFF.

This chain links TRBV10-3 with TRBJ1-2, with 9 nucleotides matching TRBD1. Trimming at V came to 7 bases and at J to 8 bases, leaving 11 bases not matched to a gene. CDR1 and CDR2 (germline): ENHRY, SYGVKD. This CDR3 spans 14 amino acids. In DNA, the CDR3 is TGTGCCATCAAGGACAGGGGCCGTCAGGGGGGCTACACCTTC. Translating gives CAIKDRGRQGGYTF.

DNA for the CDR3: TGTGCCAGCAGGACAGGGATGAACTACGAGCAGTACTTC. As protein: CASRTGMNYEQYF. The V and J genes are TRBV5-5 and TRBJ2-7; 7 nucleotides align to TRBD1. Germline CDR1 and CDR2: SGHKS and YYEKEE (reference sequence). The ends lost 5 bases at V and 3 bases at J; junction bases unmatched: 5. The CDR3 extends over 13 amino acids.

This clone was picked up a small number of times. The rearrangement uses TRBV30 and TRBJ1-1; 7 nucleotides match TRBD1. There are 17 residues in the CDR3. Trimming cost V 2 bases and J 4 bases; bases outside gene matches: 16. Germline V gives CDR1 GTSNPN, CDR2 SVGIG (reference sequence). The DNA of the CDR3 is TGTGCCTGGAGTATGTCGACAGGGTCGGTTTTGGGCACTGAAGCTTTCTTT. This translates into CAWSMSTGSVLGTEAFF.

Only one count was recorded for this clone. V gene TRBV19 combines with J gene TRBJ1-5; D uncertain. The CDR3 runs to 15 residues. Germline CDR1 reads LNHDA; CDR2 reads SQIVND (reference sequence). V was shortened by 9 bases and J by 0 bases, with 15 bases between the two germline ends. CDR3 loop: CASGRGGYSNQPQHF. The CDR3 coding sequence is TGTGCCAGCGGCCGGGGAGGGTATAGCAATCAGCCCCAGCATTTT.

The CDR3 DNA follows: TGTGCCAGCAGCTTGACAGGGGGCATGACCTACGAGCAGTACTTC. Translating it yields CASSLTGGMTYEQYF. V gene TRBV13 combines with J gene TRBJ2-7; 10 bases fit TRBD1. Germline CDR1 and CDR2: PRHDT and FYEKMQ (reference sequence). This CDR3 has 15 residues. With V trimmed by 3 bases and J by 2 bases, 4 bases remained unmatched.

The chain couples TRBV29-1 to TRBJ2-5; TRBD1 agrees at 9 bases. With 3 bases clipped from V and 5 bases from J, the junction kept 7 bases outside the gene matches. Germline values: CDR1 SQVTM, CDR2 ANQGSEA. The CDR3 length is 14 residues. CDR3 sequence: CSVEKGQGGETQYF. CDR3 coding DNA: TGCAGCGTTGAGAAGGGACAGGGTGGGGAGACCCAGTACTTC. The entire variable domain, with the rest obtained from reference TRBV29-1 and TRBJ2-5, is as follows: SAVISQKPSRDICQRGTSLTIQCQVDSQVTMMFWYRQQPGQSLTLIATANQGSEATYESGFVIDKFPISRPNLTFSTLTVSNMSPEDSSIYLCSVEKGQGGETQYFGPGTRLLVL.